Listed below are T cell receptor beta chains from one sample, sequenced in a study of beta chain features in type 1 diabetes. Measured with immunoSEQ multiplex PCR; TCRdb has only the in-frame clones, and not every one. The sample carries about 59,000 clones, about 60% recorded once. Sequenced: Tregs from blood. Receptors originate from a woman between 18 and 30 years old in good health. Each CDR3 is given with its conserved first and last residue. Only some rows state a clone size, as once, few, many or a class for expanded clones.

>TRBV6-5|.|TRBJ2-1
CASSYSVIAGGYEQFF
>TRBV6-6|.|TRBJ2-1
CASIKAGEAEQFF
>TRBV6-6|.|TRBJ2-5
CASSSQLGGGQETQYF
>TRBV7-9|.|TRBJ2-5
CASSLDRDRGVTQYF
>TRBV19|few|TRBJ1-5
CASGGDPNQPQHF
>TRBV2|.|TRBJ2-7
CASSIQGVNEQYF
>TRBV5-5|.|TRBJ1-2
CASTQTTRQFYGYTF
>TRBV9|.|TRBJ1-1
CASSVVSGRGTNTEAFF
>TRBV5-1|few|TRBJ2-7
CASSTGLAVDEQYF
>TRBV5-1|once|TRBJ1-2
CASSLGVNYGYTF
>TRBV28|.|TRBJ2-5
CASSLKGTTGTGEGETQYF
>TRBV5-1|few|TRBJ2-5
CASSLETGQETQYF
>TRBV29-1|few|TRBJ1-5
CSAKGAGNQPQHF
>TRBV9|.|TRBJ2-1
CASSVSGGTEYEQFF
>TRBV5-1|.|TRBJ2-7
CASSLENSGEQYF
>TRBV19|.|TRBJ1-2
CASSLYRVKNYGYTF
>TRBV2|.|TRBJ2-3
CASSARQADTQYF
>TRBV5-1|few|TRBJ2-1
CASSFESPGGEQFF
>TRBV19|once|TRBJ2-7
CASSRTSGYEQYF
>TRBV19|medium-sized|TRBJ2-1
CASSIGLAAYNEQFF
>TRBV19|.|TRBJ2-3
CASSIGGGRPTDTQYF
>TRBV18|.|TRBJ2-3
CASSAGTDSTDTQYF
>TRBV6-1|.|TRBJ2-1
CASSVARVMSGEQFF
>TRBV7-9|once|TRBJ2-3
CASSAGLAGMGTQYF
>TRBV12-5|.|TRBJ2-7
CASGFVNRDSSYEQYF
>TRBV6-6|.|TRBJ2-7
CASNDAGRSYEQYF
>TRBV11-2|.|TRBJ2-1
CASSPYISYNEQFF
>TRBV30|.|TRBJ1-5
CAWTSGGTESQPQHF